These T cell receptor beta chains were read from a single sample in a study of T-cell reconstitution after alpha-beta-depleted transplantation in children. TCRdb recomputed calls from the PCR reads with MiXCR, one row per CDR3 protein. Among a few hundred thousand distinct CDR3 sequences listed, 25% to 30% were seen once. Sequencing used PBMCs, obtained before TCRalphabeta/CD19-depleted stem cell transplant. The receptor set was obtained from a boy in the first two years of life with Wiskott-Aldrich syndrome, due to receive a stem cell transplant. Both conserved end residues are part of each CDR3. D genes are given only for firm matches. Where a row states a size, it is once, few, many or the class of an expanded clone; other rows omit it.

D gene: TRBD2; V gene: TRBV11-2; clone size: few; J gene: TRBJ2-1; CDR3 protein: CASSLLTPTSGISSYNEQFF; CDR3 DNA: TGTGCCAGCAGCTTACTCACTCCGACTAGCGGGATCTCTTCCTACAATGAGCAGTTCTTC
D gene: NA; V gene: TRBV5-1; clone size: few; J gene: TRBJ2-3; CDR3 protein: CASSLERGSDTQYF; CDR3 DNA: TGCGCCAGCAGCTTGGAGAGGGGTAGCGATACGCAGTATTTT
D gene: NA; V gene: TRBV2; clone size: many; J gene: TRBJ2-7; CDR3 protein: CASSGTYEQYF; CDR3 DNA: TGTGCCAGCAGTGGTACCTACGAGCAGTACTTC
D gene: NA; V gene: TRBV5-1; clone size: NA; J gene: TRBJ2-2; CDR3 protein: CASSLVTGQSTGELFF; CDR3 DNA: TGCGCCAGCAGCTTGGTAACCGGACAGTCCACCGGGGAGCTGTTTTTT
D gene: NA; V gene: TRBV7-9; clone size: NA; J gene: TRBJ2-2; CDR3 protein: CASSLMVGELFF; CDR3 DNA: TGTGCCAGCAGCTTAATGGTCGGGGAGCTGTTTTTT
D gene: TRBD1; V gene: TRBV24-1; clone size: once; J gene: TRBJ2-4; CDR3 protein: CATSDSTTGGLIQYF; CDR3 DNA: TGTGCCACCAGTGATTCTACTACAGGGGGTCTCATTCAGTACTTC
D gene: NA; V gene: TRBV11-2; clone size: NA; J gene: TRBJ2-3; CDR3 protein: CASRGLTDTQYF; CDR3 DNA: TGTGCCAGCAGGGGATTAACAGATACGCAGTATTTT
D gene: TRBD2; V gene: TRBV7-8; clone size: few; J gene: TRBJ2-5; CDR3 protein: CASSHRVRSGRVETQYF; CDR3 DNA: TGTGCCAGCAGCCATCGGGTTAGGAGCGGGAGGGTTGAGACCCAGTACTTC
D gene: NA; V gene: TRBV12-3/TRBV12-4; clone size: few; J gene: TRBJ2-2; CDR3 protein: CASNPGPGTGELFF; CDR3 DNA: TGTGCCAGCAACCCGGGTCCGGGAACCGGGGAGCTGTTTTTT
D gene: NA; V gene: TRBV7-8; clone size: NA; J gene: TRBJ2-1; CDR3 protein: CASSLGGGVTNEQFF; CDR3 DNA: TGTGCCAGCAGCTTAGGTGGAGGCGTTACCAATGAGCAGTTCTTC
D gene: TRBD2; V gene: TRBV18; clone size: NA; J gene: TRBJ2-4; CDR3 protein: CASSQSGIGKNIQYF; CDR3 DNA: TGTGCCAGCTCACAAAGCGGGATAGGCAAAAACATTCAGTACTTC
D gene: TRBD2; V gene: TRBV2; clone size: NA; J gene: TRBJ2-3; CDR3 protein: CASRDVAGEETDTQYF; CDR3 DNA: TGTGCCAGCAGAGACGTAGCGGGAGAGGAAACAGATACGCAGTATTTT
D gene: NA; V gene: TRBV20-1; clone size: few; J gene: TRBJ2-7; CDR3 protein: CSASPWKRYEQYF; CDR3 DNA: TGCAGTGCTAGTCCGTGGAAGAGATACGAGCAGTACTTC
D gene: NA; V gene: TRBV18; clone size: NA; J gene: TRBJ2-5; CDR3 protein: CASSRRPVDVRETQYF; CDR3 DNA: TGTGCCAGCTCACGGAGACCGGTTGACGTTCGAGAGACCCAGTACTTC
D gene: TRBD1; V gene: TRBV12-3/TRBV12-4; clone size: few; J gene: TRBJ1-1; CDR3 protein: CASSLAGQRAFF; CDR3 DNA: TGTGCCAGCAGTTTGGCGGGACAGAGGGCTTTCTTT
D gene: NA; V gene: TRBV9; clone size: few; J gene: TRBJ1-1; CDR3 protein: CASSDYRSGNTEAFF; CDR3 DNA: TGTGCCAGCAGCGACTACAGGTCGGGGAACACTGAAGCTTTCTTT